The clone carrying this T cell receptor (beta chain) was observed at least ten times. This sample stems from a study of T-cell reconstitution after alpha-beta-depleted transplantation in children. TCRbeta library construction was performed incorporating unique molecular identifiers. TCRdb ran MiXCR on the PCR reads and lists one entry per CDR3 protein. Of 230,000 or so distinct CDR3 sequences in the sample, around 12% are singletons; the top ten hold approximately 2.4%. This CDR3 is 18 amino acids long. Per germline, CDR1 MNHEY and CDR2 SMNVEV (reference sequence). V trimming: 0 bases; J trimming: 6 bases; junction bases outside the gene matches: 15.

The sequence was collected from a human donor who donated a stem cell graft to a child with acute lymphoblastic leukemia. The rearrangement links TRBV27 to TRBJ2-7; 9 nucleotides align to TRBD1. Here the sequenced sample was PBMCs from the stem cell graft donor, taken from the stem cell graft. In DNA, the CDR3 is TGTGCCAGCAGTTTATCCCCCTTACCGGGACAGGGTTGGGGCGAGCAGTACTTC. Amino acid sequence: CASSLSPLPGQGWGEQYF.